This TCR beta chain is drawn from a study of blood T cell repertoires in COVID-19 (dated by TCRdb to 2019 to 2021). For the wider study: Collaborator samples came from the United States, Italy and Spain and covered acute and convalescent phases of COVID-19. The prospective study material was composed of cDNA or gDNA derived from T cells, B-cell-depleted T cells, or PBMCs. Nearly every sample came with metadata listing a de-identified subject ID, COVID-19 status, age in years and sex. Where available, HLA class I and class II types were taken from metadata supplied by the sample provider and were not determined by assay-based typing. Samples came from the ongoing ImmuneRACE study (first 160 participants) plus 1,254 subjects from 6 global collaborators. A freely available public database, intended as a resource for researchers studying the immune response to SARS-CoV-2, is where the repertoires were released. The dataset comprised deeply sampled blood TCRbeta repertoires from subjects exposed to, actively infected with, or recovered from COVID-19.

One collaborating source in Seattle enrolled patients while the patients were actively infected and followed the patients over time throughout the course of disease. Each collaborating institution followed its own protocols to collect whole blood in K2EDTA tubes. For TCRbeta analysis, collaborator samples were shipped as frozen whole blood, as isolated PBMCs, or as DNA extracted from either sample type. TCRbeta CDR3 regions were amplified from genomic DNA using the immunoSEQ Assay, a bias-controlled multiplex PCR. Processing in the source paper ran as follows. Nucleated cell counts per sample were estimated from amplification of reference gene primers within the assay. Sequence reads were collapsed and filtered to measure the absolute abundance of every unique TCRbeta CDR3 rearrangement. For each sample, productive Simpson clonality was calculated as the square root of Simpson's diversity index over productive rearrangements. This is the immuneACCESS table as TCRdb keeps it, with only in-frame sequences that have V and J called. A part of the clones is gone; compared with another copy, unresolved V genes explain less than half, and the rest is unexplained. The DNA was the basis for D and trimming; V, J and clone size are from that table. This sample lists hundreds of thousands of clones; approximately 89% were detected once. The ten biggest clones cover about 6.7% of the sample.

The paper as a whole reports these results and caveats: The amount of clinical and demographic metadata varied by source and participant and was provided uncurated.

In the case of this clone: Its antigen is still unknown. Base qualities are not provided; no much larger clone lies one nucleotide away.

The germline ends are 15 bases apart after V is trimmed by 4 bases and J by 6 bases. The CDR3 covers 14 residues, taking in both the cysteine and the phenylalanine. The entry retains the CDR3 DNA only, 42 bases that are in frame from base 1. For CDR1 and CDR2, the germline V gene (reference sequence) lists GTSNPN and SVGIG. The origin of this receptor is a woman in her 30s with COVID-19, enrolled during active disease. Sequencing was carried out using peripheral blood. The sequence is built from TRBV30 and TRBJ2-2, with TRBD2 as a weak D call on 5 bases. The CDR3 in this case is CAWTRDLEAGELFF. The nucleotides read TGTGCCTGGACTCGGGATCTCGAGGCCGGGGAGCTGTTTTTT. Where the CDR3 stops, the reference TRBV30 and TRBJ2-2 genes take over; the full variable domain is SQTIHQWPATLVQPVGSPLSLECTVEGTSNPNLYWYRQAAGRGLQLLFYSVGIGQISSEVPQNLSASRPQDRQFILSSKKLLLSDSGFYLCAWTRDLEAGELFFGEGSRLTVL.